This T cell receptor (beta chain) was obtained from a study of PD-L1 blockade in urothelial cancer (dated by TCRdb to about 2017). Regarding the complete study: All patients started therapy in about 2014 and received atezolizumab 1,200 mg intravenously every 3 weeks. In the same patients, pretreatment tumors underwent whole exome sequencing and RNA sequencing in addition to TCR sequencing. Pretreatment tumor samples and matched peripheral blood, collected serially before and after atezolizumab treatment, underwent TCR sequencing. Nine patients reached durable clinical benefit, while roughly 22 patients did not. Durable clinical benefit was defined as progression-free survival longer than 6 months, and TCR features were also tested against progression-free and overall survival. An ECOG performance status of 0 or 1 was recorded for the patients, and 0 to 3 prior chemotherapy regimens had been received by the patients. A median of roughly 140,000 T cells and just over 80,000 unique TCRs was obtained from blood samples, and a median clonality of approximately 0.08 was observed. Approximately 29 patients had pretreatment blood TCR-seq, approximately 24 had at least one posttreatment blood collection, and approximately 24 had tumor TCR-seq. Blood samples were analyzed at two time points: 3 weeks after treatment start (second dose) and 6 weeks after treatment start. About 85% of the 29 patients were identified as males with urothelial cancer of bladder origin, and a prior smoking history was reported by 18 of 29 patients. The study was an exploratory multi-omic analysis of somatic, immune and clinical correlates of response to PD-L1 blockade with atezolizumab in urothelial cancer.

What the study reported, not specific to this receptor: At 3 weeks after the start of treatment, tumor-associated TCR clones in peripheral blood had expanded more in patients with durable benefit (n of about 20, p = 0.022). Because the sample size was small (n ≈ 29) and many of the analyses were exploratory, the results are meant to be hypothesis-generating. A pretreatment peripheral blood TCR clonality below the median was linked to improved progression-free and overall survival.

With respect to this clone: What antigen it recognizes has not been identified. No quality values exist for individual bases; no much larger clone is one base distant.

Each PCR received spiked-in synthetic TCR analog templates so that absolute template abundance could be estimated from read counts. Using the immunoSEQ assay, TCRbeta CDR3 regions were amplified from genomic DNA with bias-controlled V and J gene primers. Sequencing of rearranged TCRbeta segments was done at approximately 20X coverage. On the authors' methods: Clustering was used to correct sequencing errors, and CDR3s were annotated against IMGT so that V, D and J genes could be assigned. Downstream analyses used only productive TCRbeta rearrangements and left out out-of-frame or stop-codon sequences. To compute clonality, Shannon entropy was normalized by the log of the number of unique productive sequences and then subtracted from one. Clones differing between time points or between blood and tumor were identified using Fisher's exact test with Benjamini-Hochberg correction, with an adjusted p below 0.01 applied as the threshold. This immuneACCESS table, as held by TCRdb, lists in-frame sequences with V and J called but not all clones. Of the missing ones, under half trace to an unresolved V gene in checked studies; the others have no known cause. V, J and clone size are taken as reported in that table, and D and trimming were inferred from the DNA itself. The sample table contains about 72,000 clones; only one count was recorded for around 85% of them. Clones ranked in the top ten supply about 15% of the sample.

The sample's time point, from its label and the paper: pretreatment peripheral blood. The cohort comprised about 30 patients with locally advanced or metastatic urothelial carcinoma treated at Memorial Sloan Kettering on a trial protocol. Peripheral blood mononuclear cells were collected pretreatment and during treatment, with between 1 and 8 total time points per patient. The Qiagen DNeasy Blood extraction kit was used to purify genomic DNA from total PBMCs and tumor samples. PBMCs were collected pretreatment and during treatment, and were isolated and stored as previously described. V was cut back by 8 bases and J by 2 bases, leaving a gap of 2 bases between them. The CDR3 runs 10 amino acids, cysteine and phenylalanine included. Kept here is only the CDR3 DNA, which spans 30 bases and is read in frame from base 1. Looking up the germline V gene yields CDR1 SGDLS and CDR2 YYNGEE.

The sequences come from PBMCs, collected around atezolizumab (anti-PD-L1) treatment. This chain joins TRBV9 to TRBJ2-4, with no D gene named confidently. The receptor was derived from a man between 60 and 75 years old with urothelial cancer. Here is the DNA: TGTGCCAGTACCAAAAACATTCAGTACTTC. It is translated as CASTKNIQYF. Here the CDR3 is joined to the reference TRBV9 and TRBJ2-4 genes, and the full variable domain is: DSGVTQTPKHLITATGQRVTLRCSPRSGDLSVYWYQQSLDQGLQFLIQYYNGEERAKGNILERFSAQQFPDLHSELNLSSLELGDSALYFCASTKNIQYFGAGTRLSVL.